These 24 T cell receptor beta chains came from one sample sequenced in a study of vaccination effects on CD4 cells after COVID-19. Prior to sequencing, the ViraFEST assay stimulated PBMC with viral peptide pools, which expanded the antigen-specific CD4+ T cells. With approximately ten days of culture completed, CD4+ T cells were isolated. Participants received two doses of either the BNT162b2 or mRNA-1273 vaccine. These receptors' antigens are unknown. Generated by immunoSEQ multiplex PCR, the TCRdb table keeps only in-frame clones and is missing some. The sample lists some 23,000 clones, approximately 76% seen once, with less than 9.5% in the top ten. Sequenced material: CD4+ T cells from PBMCs cultured with HCoV-229E spike peptides, taken after COVID-19 vaccination. These receptors were collected from a human donor who received a COVID-19 vaccine.

This clone occurred a few times. The rearrangement joins TRBV19 to TRBJ1-5; TRBD1 might be the D (5 bases). V shed 4 bases and J shed 0 bases, with 13 bases lying between them. Germline-derived CDR1 and CDR2 are LNHDA and SQIVND (reference sequence). The CDR3 contains 16 residues. As DNA, the CDR3 is TGTGCCAGTAGTAAACACCGGGACTTTAGCAATCAGCCCCAGCATTTT. Translating gives CASSKHRDFSNQPQHF.

This clone was seen more than once but under ten times. The chain joins TRBV5-1 to TRBJ1-1, with TRBD1 matching 11 bases. Germline V gene data show CDR1 as SGHRS and CDR2 as YFSETQ. J gave up 6 bases and V 5 bases, and 3 bases lay outside the gene matches. The length of the CDR3 is 13 residues. CDR3 bases: TGCGCCAGCAGAGGACAGGGGGCGGCTGAAGCTTTCTTT. This codes for CASRGQGAAEAFF.

V gene TRBV5-1 combines with J gene TRBJ2-7; D perhaps matches TRBD1 (6 bases). Trimming left V 4 bases short and J 7 bases short, with 18 bases between. The germline V gene encodes CDR1 SGHRS and CDR2 YFSETQ. The length of the CDR3 is 14 residues. CDR3 loop: CASSPGTKGGEQYF. DNA of the CDR3: TGCGCCAGCAGCCCCGGGACGAAAGGGGGAGAGCAGTACTTC.

The chain uses TRBV27 and TRBJ1-2; D is unclear. Per the germline V gene, CDR1 is MNHEY and CDR2 is SMNVEV (reference sequence). V dropped 2 bases and J dropped 8 bases, with 12 bases sitting between them. This CDR3 contains 13 residues. The CDR3 region is CASSLSLFGGYTF. As DNA, the CDR3 is TGTGCCAGCAGTTTAAGTCTATTTGGGGGCTACACCTTC.

V and J are TRBV6-2 or TRBV6-3 and TRBJ2-3; 11 nucleotides align to TRBD2. Germline assignment: CDR1 MNHEY and CDR2 SVGEGT. The CDR3 runs to 16 residues. J was trimmed by 1 base and V by 2 bases; bases with no gene match: 2. The CDR3 here is CASSYLLAGGTDTQYF. The CDR3 DNA follows: TGTGCCAGCAGTTACCTACTAGCGGGGGGCACAGATACGCAGTATTTT.

The chain employs TRBV5-4 and TRBJ2-3; D is perhaps TRBD1 (5 bases). Looked up from germline, CDR1 is SGHNT and CDR2 is YYREEE (reference sequence). The CDR3 loop spans 15 amino acids. Trimming removed 0 bases at V and 5 bases at J, with 13 bases between. CDR3 residues: CASSLGGPRGDTQYF. The CDR3 DNA reads as TGTGCCAGCAGCTTGGGAGGTCCTAGGGGAGATACGCAGTATTTT.

This sequence joins TRBV27 and TRBJ1-3; D unresolved. The CDR3 spans 15 residues. The V gene lost 1 base and the J gene lost 2 bases, with 9 bases spanning the gap. Germline V gives CDR1 MNHEY, CDR2 SMNVEV (reference sequence). The CDR3: CASSLYGSTGNTIYF. In DNA, the CDR3 is TGTGCCAGCAGTTTATACGGAAGCACTGGAAACACCATATATTTT.

The rearrangement links TRBV6-5 to TRBJ2-7; D might be TRBD1 (6 bases). The V gene's germline CDR1 is MNHEY and CDR2 SVGAGI. Trimming shortened V by 4 bases and J by 0 bases, and 13 bases separated the two germline ends. The CDR3 is 15 amino acids. In DNA form, the CDR3 reads TGTGCCAGCAGTTCAACAGGGTTTTCCTCCTACGAGCAGTACTTC. It encodes CASSSTGFSSYEQYF.

The gene calls are TRBV6-5 and TRBJ1-2; the D is unclear. V shed 0 bases and J shed 1 base, with 9 bases lying between them. Germline CDR1 and CDR2: MNHEY and SVGAGI. This CDR3 contains 15 residues. The CDR3 region has the DNA TGTGCCAGCAGTTACTCGGGAGACATTAACTATGGCTACACCTTC. It specifies CASSYSGDINYGYTF.

This clone has a handful of counts. This rearrangement joins TRBV5-6 to TRBJ2-7, with 9 bases matching TRBD1. This CDR3 spans 16 amino acids. The germline V gene encodes CDR1 SGHDT and CDR2 YYEEEE. Trimming took 4 bases from V and 7 from J; bases not matched to a gene: 15. DNA for the CDR3: TGTGCCAGCAGCCACGGGACAGGGTTTGTTACGGGTGAGCAGTACTTC. Protein: CASSHGTGFVTGEQYF.

This clone has just a few counts. This sequence joins TRBV5-1 and TRBJ2-5, with a tentative D call TRBD2 (7 bases). Germline V gene lookup returns CDR1 SGHRS and CDR2 YFSETQ. Trimming removed 3 bases from V and 4 bases from J, with 16 bases in between. The CDR3 covers 15 residues. The CDR3 DNA reads TGCGCCAGCAGCTCTGGGGGGGGCGGTGTAGAGACCCAGTACTTC. Translating it yields CASSSGGGGVETQYF.

The chain combines TRBV22-1 with TRBJ1-2; the table names TRBD1, a call not compared with the DNA. TRBV22-1 is designated a pseudogene. CDR3 length: 15 amino acids. DNA for the CDR3: TGTCCTGGGAGCACACCCCACGGACAGGGCTATGGCTACACCTTC. It codes for CPGSTPHGQGYGYTF.

This chain links TRBV4-1 with TRBJ1-1; TRBD1 aligns across 10 bases. The CDR3 has 13 residues. Losses at the gene ends were 4 bases for V and 9 bases for J; bases not matched to a gene: 5. Germline CDR1 MGHRA, CDR2 YSYEKL. CDR3 residues: CASSRPDRGKAFF. The CDR3 DNA is TGCGCCAGCAGCCGGCCGGACAGGGGGAAAGCTTTCTTT.

The V and J genes are TRBV9 and TRBJ2-3; D uncertain. CDR3 size: 13 residues. With 4 bases removed from V and 4 bases from J, the gap between germline ends came to 10 bases. In germline, CDR1 is SGDLS, CDR2 YYNGEE. CDR3 in DNA: TGTGCCAGCAGCTTCCAGCCGGCAGATACGCAGTATTTT. Protein: CASSFQPADTQYF.

This clone was observed a few times. The chain links TRBV29-1 to TRBJ2-2; D call uncertain. Germline CDR1 and CDR2: SQVTM and ANQGSEA. The germline V and J ends were trimmed by 4 bases and 6 bases, with 9 bases remaining between them. This CDR3 spans 12 amino acids. CDR3 DNA sequence: TGCAGCGTTGGAAAGCGAGCCGGGGAGCTGTTTTTT. The encoded protein is CSVGKRAGELFF.

This chain uses TRBV10-1 with TRBJ1-2, with TRBD1 matching over 7 bases. With V trimmed by 4 bases and J by 4 bases, 12 bases remained unmatched. This CDR3 region has 16 residues. Germline-derived CDR1 and CDR2 are WNHNN and SYGVQD (reference sequence). The CDR3 reads CASSGPKLGQIYGYTF. In nucleotides, the CDR3 is TGCGCCAGCAGTGGTCCGAAACTGGGACAGATCTATGGCTACACCTTC.

The J gene is TRBJ2-7, the V gene TRBV7-9, with 9 bases matching TRBD2. The CDR3 is made up of 14 amino acids. In germline, CDR1 is SEHNR, CDR2 FQNEAQ (reference sequence). V lost 7 bases and J lost 3; bases outside the gene matches: 7. CDR3 residues: CASTNSGGFYEQYF. CDR3 sequence (DNA): TGTGCCAGCACCAATAGCGGGGGCTTCTACGAGCAGTACTTC.

V is TRBV6-2 or TRBV6-3 and J is TRBJ1-1; D possibly corresponds to TRBD1 (6 bases). Trimming left V 4 bases short and J 5 bases short, with 11 bases between. The germline V gene has CDR1 MNHEY and CDR2 SVGEGT. CDR3 length: 13 residues. This CDR3 reads CASSFPDRTEAFF. The CDR3 DNA is TGTGCCAGCAGTTTTCCAGACAGGACTGAAGCTTTCTTT.

This clone was seen a single time. This chain connects TRBV6-1 to TRBJ2-1, with 8 bases that match TRBD2. Germline V gives CDR1 MNHNS, CDR2 SASEGT. This CDR3 is built from 14 residues. The V and J ends lost 2 bases and 6 bases, in that order; junction bases with no gene match: 3. CDR3 bases: TGTGCCAGCAGTGAACAGGGGACTAGCAATGAGCAGTTCTTC. It codes for CASSEQGTSNEQFF.

The gene calls are TRBV7-8 and TRBJ1-5; weak D call: TRBD1 (6 bases). The germline V gene has CDR1 SGHVS and CDR2 FQNEAQ. The ends were cut back, 5 bases at V and 4 bases at J, with 15 bases in the middle. This CDR3 is built from 15 residues. The CDR3, as DNA: TGTGCCAGCAGCCCAGGGGCCAGTTTTAATCAGCCCCAGCATTTT. It translates to CASSPGASFNQPQHF.

The J gene is TRBJ1-3, the V gene TRBV6-6; D is undetermined. In germline, CDR1 is MNHNY, CDR2 SVGAGI (reference sequence). V was clipped by 2 bases and J by 4 bases, with 15 bases between them. The CDR3 extends over 16 amino acids. CDR3 DNA: TGTGCCAGCAGTTACAAACAGTCGAGTGTCGGAAACACCATATATTTT. Translated: CASSYKQSSVGNTIYF.

The rearrangement joins TRBV9 to TRBJ2-1, with D hard to call. Per germline, CDR1 SGDLS and CDR2 YYNGEE. CDR3 length equals 12 residues. V lost 0 bases and J lost 8, with 6 bases in between. The CDR3 nucleotides read TGTGCCAGCAGCGTAGCCAGCTATGAGCAGTTCTTC. Amino acid sequence: CASSVASYEQFF.

The genes are TRBV7-2 and TRBJ2-7; 9 nucleotides line up with TRBD2. The CDR3 is 16 residues long. V trimming: 1 base; J trimming: 4 bases; junction bases outside the gene matches: 8. From germline, CDR1 is SGHTA and CDR2 FQGNSA. CDR3 amino acids: CASSLGLAGAGYEQYF. The CDR3 bases are TGTGCCAGCAGCTTAGGATTAGCGGGAGCGGGATACGAGCAGTACTTC.

The J gene is TRBJ2-5, the V gene TRBV7-7; weak D call: TRBD2 (5 bases). CDR1 and CDR2 from the germline V gene are SSHAT and FNYEAQ (reference sequence). CDR3 size: 16 residues. V dropped 4 bases and J dropped 7 bases, with 22 bases sitting between them. CDR3 loop: CASSSSLGGPRGTQYF. For the CDR3, the DNA is TGTGCCAGCAGCTCCAGTTTAGGCGGGCCTCGCGGGACCCAGTACTTC.